These 13 T cell receptor beta chains were all obtained from the same sample, sequenced in a study of T cells in Graves' hyperthyroidism and ophthalmopathy (dated by TCRdb to about 2019). Preparation of the library involved multiplex PCR. Reads for this sample came from an Illumina HiSeq 2000. Amplification of TCR beta CDR3 regions was carried out from RNA transcripts. The first round of RT-PCR for the TCR CDR3 was performed with the HTBI primer set and the Qiagen OneStep RT-PCR kit. TCRdb took the public reads, trimmed them with fastp at Q25, ran MiXCR for clone calling and kept in-frame beta chains. Rows matching on CDR3 protein sequence are summarized as one entry with the most common DNA and genes. The sample data list around 600,000 distinct CDR3 sequences, and approximately 14% of these were observed just once. The top ten hold around 13% of the sample. Specimen: blood. The receptors were gathered from a woman aged 50 to 60 with Graves' ophthalmopathy.

This clonotype was counted only a few times. J is TRBJ2-2 and V is TRBV7-9; no definite D call. The CDR3 loop spans 16 amino acids. Deletions cut 3 bases from V and 3 bases from J, with 14 bases between. Germline V gene sequence: CDR1 SEHNR, CDR2 FQNEAQ (reference sequence). This CDR3 reads CASSFINPADTGELFF. CDR3 coding DNA: TGTGCCAGCAGCTTTATAAACCCCGCGGACACCGGGGAGCTGTTTTTT.

The chain couples TRBV24-1 to TRBJ2-1, with D perhaps matching TRBD2 (6 bases). The V end was cut by 1 base, the J end by 9 bases, with 12 bases between. The CDR3 consists of 14 residues. Germline V gene lookup returns CDR1 KGHDR and CDR2 SFDVKD. DNA for the CDR3: TGTGCCACCAGTGATTTAGTTTTGGAGGGTGAGCAGTTCTTC. This gives the protein CATSDLVLEGEQFF.

This clonotype was counted at least ten times. The rearrangement joins TRBV7-9 to TRBJ2-7, with D possibly matching TRBD1 (6 bases). Germline lookup yields CDR1 SEHNR and CDR2 FQNEAQ (reference sequence). The CDR3 runs 14 residues. The V end was cut by 5 bases, the J end by 2 bases, with 13 bases between. The CDR3 nucleotides are TGTGCCAGCAGCCCCTGGACAGACACCTACGAGCAGTACTTC. This sequence encodes CASSPWTDTYEQYF. The whole variable domain, remainder taken from reference TRBV7-9 and TRBJ2-7, is DTGVSQNPRHKITKRGQNVTFRCDPISEHNRLYWYRQTLGQGPEFLTYFQNEAQLEKSRLLSDRFSAERPKGSFSTLEIQRTEQGDSAMYLCASSPWTDTYEQYFGPGTRLTVT.

The CDR3 DNA reads TGTGCCAGTAGTAGGGGGGAAGGAATTAGCAATCAGCCCCAGCATTTT. Amino acid sequence: CASSRGEGISNQPQHF. This chain joins TRBV19 and TRBJ1-5; TRBD1 might be the D (5 bases). Trimming took off 4 bases at V and 0 bases at J, with 13 bases between the two ends. The CDR3 runs 16 residues. Germline V gives CDR1 LNHDA, CDR2 SQIVND (reference sequence).

This clonotype appeared many times. This chain's CDR3 is CASSSGGTGADTQYF. CDR3 coding DNA: TGTGCCAGCAGTTCGGGTGGGACAGGGGCAGATACGCAGTATTTT. The V and J genes are TRBV12-3 or TRBV12-4 and TRBJ2-3, with 10 positions matching TRBD1. This CDR3 has 15 amino acids. The V segment lost 4 bases and the J segment 4 bases; nucleotides outside the gene matches: 5.

This clonotype was observed a few times. The chain carries TRBV12-3 or TRBV12-4 and TRBJ2-1; 13 bases align to TRBD2. CDR3 size: 17 residues. Trimming cost V 3 bases and J 8 bases; bases outside gene matches: 10. CDR3: CASSFRLAGGLWDEQFF. CDR3 nucleotide sequence: TGTGCCAGCAGTTTTAGACTAGCGGGAGGACTTTGGGATGAGCAGTTCTTC.

V and J are TRBV6-6 and TRBJ2-7; 8 positions match TRBD2. This CDR3 region has 19 residues. V trimming: 0 bases; J trimming: 6 bases; junction bases outside the gene matches: 19. Germline assignment: CDR1 MNHNY and CDR2 SVGAGI (reference sequence). CDR3 nucleotide sequence: TGTGCCAGCAGTTACTCTGAGGGACTAGAGAGTTATGAAAGGAGCGAGCAGTACTTC. Amino acids: CASSYSEGLESYERSEQYF.

This clonotype was counted at least ten times. The chain links TRBV7-2 to TRBJ2-1, with D hard to call. The V gene's germline CDR1 is SGHTA and CDR2 FQGNSA. The ends were cut back, 5 bases at V and 5 bases at J, with 7 bases in the middle. This CDR3 is 12 amino acids long. The CDR3 DNA reads as TGTGCCAGCAGCCTATATGACAATGAGCAGTTCTTC. Amino acid sequence: CASSLYDNEQFF.

The sample holds a few counts of this clonotype. This sequence joins TRBV5-1 and TRBJ2-5; no reliable D call. The CDR3 is made up of 15 amino acids. V dropped 4 bases and J dropped 5 bases, with 18 bases sitting between them. CDR1 is SGHRS, CDR2 YFSETQ, per germline. The CDR3 region has the DNA TGCGCCAGCAGCCCGTCGTCCGTGGGTAGGGAGACCCAGTACTTC. Encoded protein: CASSPSSVGRETQYF.

The rearrangement links TRBV19 to TRBJ1-6; 10 nucleotides align to TRBD1. Trimming at V came to 2 bases and at J to 7 bases, leaving 5 bases not matched to a gene. CDR1 is LNHDA and CDR2 is SQIVND in the germline V gene (reference sequence). This CDR3 comprises 16 residues. CDR3 sequence reads: CASSISGQGWNSPLHF. The CDR3 region has the DNA TGTGCCAGTAGTATATCGGGACAGGGGTGGAATTCACCCCTCCACTTT.

This clonotype was seen many times. V and J are TRBV18 and TRBJ1-2; no definite D call. The CDR3 is made up of 14 amino acids. V lost 0 bases and J lost 5, with 10 bases in between. Germline V CDR1 and CDR2: KGHSH, LQKENI. This CDR3 reads CASSPPGSLYGYTF. CDR3 in DNA: TGTGCCAGCTCACCACCTGGAAGTTTGTATGGCTACACCTTC.

The J gene is TRBJ1-5, the V gene TRBV7-9; TRBD1 is a possible D gene (6 bases). V lost 5 bases and J 2 bases, leaving 13 bases between the germline ends. The CDR3 contains 15 residues. The V gene's germline CDR1 is SEHNR and CDR2 FQNEAQ (reference sequence). DNA of the CDR3: TGTGCCAGCAGCCCCAGGGGAAGCGGCAATCAGCCCCAGCATTTT. Protein: CASSPRGSGNQPQHF.

In its sample, this clonotype was seen a few times. CDR3 residues: CASSHRVAGELFF. In DNA form, the CDR3 reads TGTGCCAGCAGCCACAGGGTCGCCGGGGAGCTGTTTTTT. V and J are TRBV28 and TRBJ2-2; TRBD1 is a possible D gene (6 bases). Germline V gives CDR1 MDHEN, CDR2 SYDVKM. The CDR3 covers 13 residues. Deletions cut 6 bases from V and 6 bases from J, with 11 bases between.